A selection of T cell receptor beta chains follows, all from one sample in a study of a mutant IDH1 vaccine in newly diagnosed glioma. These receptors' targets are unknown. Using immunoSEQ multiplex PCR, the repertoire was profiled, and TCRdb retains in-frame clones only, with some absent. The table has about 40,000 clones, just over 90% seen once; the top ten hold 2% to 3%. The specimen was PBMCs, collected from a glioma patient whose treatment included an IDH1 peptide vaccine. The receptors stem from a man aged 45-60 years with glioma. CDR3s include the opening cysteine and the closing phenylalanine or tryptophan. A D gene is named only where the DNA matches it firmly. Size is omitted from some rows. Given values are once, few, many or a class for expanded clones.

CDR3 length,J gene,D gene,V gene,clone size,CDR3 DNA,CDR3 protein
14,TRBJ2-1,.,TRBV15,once,TGTGCCACCAGCAGAGGGGCAGTACCAAATGAGCAGTTCTTC,CATSRGAVPNEQFF
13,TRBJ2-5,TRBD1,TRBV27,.,TGTGCCAGCAGACATACAGGGGTTGAGACCCAGTACTTC,CASRHTGVETQYF
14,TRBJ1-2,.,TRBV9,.,TGTGCCAGCAGCACTCGGACAGCTAACTATGGCTACACCTTC,CASSTRTANYGYTF
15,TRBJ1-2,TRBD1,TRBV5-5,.,TGTGCCAGCAGCTTGGTGGGACAGGTCTACTATGGCTACACCTTC,CASSLVGQVYYGYTF
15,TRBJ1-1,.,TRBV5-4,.,TGTGCCAGCACGAACCCCGAGGGGGGAAGGACTGAAGCTTTCTTT,CASTNPEGGRTEAFF
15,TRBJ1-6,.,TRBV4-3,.,TGCGCCAGCAGCCAAGATGGGCAGGGTGGTTCACCCCTCCACTTT,CASSQDGQGGSPLHF
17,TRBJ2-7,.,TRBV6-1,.,TGTGCCAGCAGTGAAGCATTAGACAGGCTGCACTCCTACGAGCAGTACTTC,CASSEALDRLHSYEQYF
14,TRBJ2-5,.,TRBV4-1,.,TGCGCCAGCAGCCCGAGAGATTGGGCAGAGACCCAGTACTTC,CASSPRDWAETQYF
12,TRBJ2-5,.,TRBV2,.,TGTGCCAGCAGGAGACAACAAGAGACCCAGTACTTC,CASRRQQETQYF
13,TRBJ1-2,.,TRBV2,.,TGTGCCAGCAAATGGCTCGGAGGGTATGGCTACACCTTC,CASKWLGGYGYTF
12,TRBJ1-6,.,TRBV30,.,TGTGCCTGGAGTGTAATAGCTTCACCCCTCCACTTT,CAWSVIASPLHF
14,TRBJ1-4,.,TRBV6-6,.,TGTGCCAGCAGTTATAGGACAGAAGGGGAAAAACTGTTTTTT,CASSYRTEGEKLFF
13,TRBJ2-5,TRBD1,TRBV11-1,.,TGTGCCAGCAGTCAAGGGGGCGTTGAGACCCAGTACTTC,CASSQGGVETQYF
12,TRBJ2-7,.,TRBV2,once,TGTGCCAGCAGTGGCCACAGGGACGAGCAGTACTTC,CASSGHRDEQYF
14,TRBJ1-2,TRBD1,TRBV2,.,TGTGCCAGCGGACAGGCTCACTTTAACTATGGCTACACCTTC,CASGQAHFNYGYTF
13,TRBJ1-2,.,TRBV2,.,TGTGCCAGCACAGGATTATCTAACTATGGCTACACCTTC,CASTGLSNYGYTF
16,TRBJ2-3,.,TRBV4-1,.,TGCGCCAGCAGCCAAATCCCATTGGGTTACACAGATACGCAGTATTTT,CASSQIPLGYTDTQYF
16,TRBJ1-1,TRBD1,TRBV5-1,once,TGCGCCAGCAGCCAGCGGACAGGGAGGAGGAACACTGAAGCTTTCTTT,CASSQRTGRRNTEAFF
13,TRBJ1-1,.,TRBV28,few,TGTGCCAGCAGTTTGTTCAACCAGGGGAATGCTTTCTTT,CASSLFNQGNAFF
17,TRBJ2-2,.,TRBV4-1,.,TGCGCCAGCAGCCAAGATGGGGTCAGCGTGAACACCGGGGAGCTGTTTTTT,CASSQDGVSVNTGELFF
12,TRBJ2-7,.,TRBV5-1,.,TGCGCCAGCAAAGCTACAGCCTACGAGCAGTACTTC,CASKATAYEQYF
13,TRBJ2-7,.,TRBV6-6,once,TGTGCCAGCAGTTACTTTAGCTCCTACGAGCAGTACTTC,CASSYFSSYEQYF
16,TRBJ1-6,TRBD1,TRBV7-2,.,TGTGCCAGCAGCTTAGAGGGGGCTAGGGCTAATTCACCCCTCCACTTT,CASSLEGARANSPLHF
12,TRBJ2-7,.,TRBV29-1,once,TGCAGCGTCGCAGGGTTCTCCTACGAGCAGTACTTC,CSVAGFSYEQYF
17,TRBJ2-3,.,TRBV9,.,TGTGCCAGCAGCGTAGGGTTGGGCTCCGCGGTCGCTGATACGCAGTATTTT,CASSVGLGSAVADTQYF
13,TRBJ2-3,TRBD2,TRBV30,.,TGTGCCTCTAGCGGGAGTTGGGGAGATACGCAGTATTTT,CASSGSWGDTQYF
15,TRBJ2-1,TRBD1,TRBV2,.,TGTGCCAGCGGACTACAGGGGGCTCTTTACAATGAGCAGTTCTTC,CASGLQGALYNEQFF
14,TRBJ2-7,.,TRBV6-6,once,TGTGCCAGCAGTTACACCGAAAGGAGGTACGAGCAGTACTTC,CASSYTERRYEQYF
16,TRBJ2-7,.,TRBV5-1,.,TGCGCCAGCAGCTTGATGCCTGGGACAAGCTCCTACGAGCAGTACTTC,CASSLMPGTSSYEQYF